The clone carrying this TCR beta chain showed up many times. Its specificity is not known. TCRdb reprocessed the 5' RACE reads with MiXCR, giving one entry per CDR3 protein. The sample lists 55,000 to 65,000 distinct CDR3 sequences, under 4.5% occurring once. This specimen comes from a study of neurological immune-mediated disorders. Whole-study results and caveats: Multiple sclerosis, the disease with the least TCR clonal expansion, fell below healthy controls, whereas HTLV-1-associated myelopathy showed the most. One cluster of related CDR3 sequences contained, by phylogenetic grouping, the repertoires of 18 of 34 multiple sclerosis patients and formed a possible signature.

Where libraries were unsorted, they were derived from 2 million PBMCs stored at -80 degrees C. Per the germline V gene, CDR1 is LNHNV and CDR2 is YYDKDF (reference sequence). V was cut by 2 bases and J by 3 bases, with 14 bases left in between. CDR3 length: 15 amino acids. What was sequenced was PBMCs. V gene TRBV15 combines with J gene TRBJ2-7, with D hard to call. The origin of this receptor is a woman aged 30 to 39 with multiple sclerosis. The CDR3: CATSRLGSSLYEQYF. The CDR3 DNA sequence: TGTGCCACCAGCAGATTAGGGTCTTCCCTCTACGAGCAGTACTTC. Together with reference TRBV15 and TRBJ2-7, the CDR3 gives the full variable domain: DAMVIQNPRYQVTQFGKPVTLSCSQTLNHNVMYWYQQKSSQAPKLLFHYYDKDFNNEADTPDNFQSRRPNTSFCFLDIRSPGLGDTAMYLCATSRLGSSLYEQYFGPGTRLTVT.